The 3 T cell receptor beta chains below were found in one sample sequenced in a study of CD8 T cells in Susac syndrome. The RNA, about 0.5 to 1 ug, was put through reverse transcription using random hexamers. Using its own MiXCR run on the immunoSEQ multiplex PCR reads, TCRdb lists one record per CDR3 protein. This repertoire shows around 300,000 distinct CDR3 sequences, about 91% found once; its top ten account for approximately 0.065%. The specimen was CD4+ T cells from PBMCs. The source of these receptors is a human donor with multiple sclerosis.

J is TRBJ2-1 and V is TRBV10-3; 11 bases agree with TRBD2. The V and J ends lost 3 bases and 5 bases, in that order; junction bases with no gene match: 0. The CDR3 extends over 14 amino acids. Per the germline V gene, CDR1 is ENHRY and CDR2 is SYGVKD. The DNA for the CDR3 is TGTGCCATCAGTGAACTAGCGGGGGACAATGAGCAGTTCTTC. The encoded protein is CAISELAGDNEQFF.

V gene TRBV12-3 or TRBV12-4 combines with J gene TRBJ2-5, with unresolved D. The CDR3 contains 13 residues. With 1 base removed from V and 7 bases from J, the gap between germline ends came to 10 bases. The CDR3 loop is CASSLEWEGTQYF. CDR3 coding DNA: TGTGCCAGCAGTTTAGAATGGGAAGGGACCCAGTACTTC.

The chain couples TRBV20-1 to TRBJ1-6, with D maybe TRBD1 (5 bases). Germline V gene data show CDR1 as DFQATT and CDR2 as SNEGSKA (reference sequence). CDR3 length: 18 amino acids. V lost 0 bases and J 4 bases, leaving 19 bases between the germline ends. The CDR3, as DNA: TGCAGTGCTAGAGATCCCCAGGGCGCTAGTGTTTATAATTCACCCCTCCACTTT. This sequence encodes CSARDPQGASVYNSPLHF.